The TCR beta chain under discussion was sequenced for a study of CD8 T cells in Susac syndrome. Study details: Among the Susac syndrome patients sequenced, six had active disease and 8 or 9 were in remission.

The V gene end was trimmed by 4 bases and the J gene end by 6 bases; junction bases not matched to a gene: 9. The V gene's germline CDR1 is DFQATT and CDR2 SNEGSKA (reference sequence). The CDR3 runs to 13 residues. When the RNA was reverse transcribed, random hexamers were used with an input of roughly 0.45 to 1 ug. One entry per CDR3 protein results from TCRdb running MiXCR on the immunoSEQ multiplex PCR reads. This sample has about 140,000 distinct CDR3 sequences; approximately 95% occur once, and the top ten carry about 0.15%. Study-wide findings and caveats: When the CD4+ T cell repertoires of patients with Susac syndrome were examined, they did not show any clonal expansion.

About this clonotype: Antigen: not known.

Sequenced sample: CD4+ T cells from PBMCs. This TCR was sampled from a human donor with Susac syndrome. The rearrangement uses TRBV20-1 and TRBJ2-7; 7 nucleotides agree with TRBD1. The CDR3 sequence: CSATLTGRLEQYF. Here the CDR3 DNA reads TGCAGTGCTACATTGACAGGGCGGCTCGAGCAGTACTTC.